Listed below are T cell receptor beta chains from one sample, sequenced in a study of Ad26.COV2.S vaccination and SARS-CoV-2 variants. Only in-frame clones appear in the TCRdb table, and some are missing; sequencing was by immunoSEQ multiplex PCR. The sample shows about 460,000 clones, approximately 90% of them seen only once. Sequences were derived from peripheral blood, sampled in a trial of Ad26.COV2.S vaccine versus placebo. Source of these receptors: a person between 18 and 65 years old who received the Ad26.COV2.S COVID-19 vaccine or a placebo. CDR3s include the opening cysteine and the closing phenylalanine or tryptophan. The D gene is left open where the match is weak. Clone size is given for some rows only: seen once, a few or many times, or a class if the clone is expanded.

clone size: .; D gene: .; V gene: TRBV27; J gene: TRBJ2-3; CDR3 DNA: TGTGCCAGCAGTTTCAAGGGGGGCGAGATTACAGATACGCAGTATTTT; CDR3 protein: CASSFKGGEITDTQYF
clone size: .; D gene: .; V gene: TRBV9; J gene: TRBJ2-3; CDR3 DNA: TGTGCCAGCAGCGTAGACCCCGGGAGTGGCACAGATACGCAGTATTTT; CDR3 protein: CASSVDPGSGTDTQYF
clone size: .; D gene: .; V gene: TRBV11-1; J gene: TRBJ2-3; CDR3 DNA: TGTGCCAGCAGCCTGTCGACGTCCACAGATACGCAGTATTTT; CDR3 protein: CASSLSTSTDTQYF
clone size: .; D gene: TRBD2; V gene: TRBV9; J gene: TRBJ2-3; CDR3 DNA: TGTGCCAGCAGCGTAGGGAATAGCGGGAGGCAAACAGATACGCAGTATTTT; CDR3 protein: CASSVGNSGRQTDTQYF
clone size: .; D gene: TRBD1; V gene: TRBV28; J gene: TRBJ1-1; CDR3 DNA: TGTGCCAGCAGCCGCGATTCTAACAGGGGGCGTAAGGCTTTCTTT; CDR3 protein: CASSRDSNRGRKAFF
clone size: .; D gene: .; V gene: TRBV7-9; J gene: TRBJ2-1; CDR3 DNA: TGTGCCAGCAGCTTACCGATGGGGGACGGCAATGAGCAGTTCTTC; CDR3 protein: CASSLPMGDGNEQFF
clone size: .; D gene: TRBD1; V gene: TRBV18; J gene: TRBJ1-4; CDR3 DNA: TGTGCCAGCTCACCCGACAGGGGTAATGAAAAACTGTTTTTT; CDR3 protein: CASSPDRGNEKLFF
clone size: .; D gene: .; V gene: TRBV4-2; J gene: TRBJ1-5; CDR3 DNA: TGTGCCAGCAGCCAAGCGAATCAGCCCCAGCATTTT; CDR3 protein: CASSQANQPQHF
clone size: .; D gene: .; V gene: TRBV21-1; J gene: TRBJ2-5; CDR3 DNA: TGTGCCAGCAGCAAAGTATCGGCTAGCGGGAGTTGTGTGTTAGAGACCCAGTACTTC; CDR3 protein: CASSKVSASGSCVLETQYF
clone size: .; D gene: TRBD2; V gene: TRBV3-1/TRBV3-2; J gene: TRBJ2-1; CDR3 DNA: TGTGCCAGCAGCCATCGGACTAGCGGGAGGTTGGATGAGCAGTTCTTC; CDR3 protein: CASSHRTSGRLDEQFF
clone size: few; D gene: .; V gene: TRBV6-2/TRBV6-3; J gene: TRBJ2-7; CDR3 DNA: TGTGCCAGCAGTTACTCTAGATTAGACGAGCAGTACTTC; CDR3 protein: CASSYSRLDEQYF
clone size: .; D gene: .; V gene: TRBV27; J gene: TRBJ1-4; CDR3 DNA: TGTGCCAGCAGCCTCCTCGGTCTCAATGAAAAACTGTTTTTT; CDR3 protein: CASSLLGLNEKLFF
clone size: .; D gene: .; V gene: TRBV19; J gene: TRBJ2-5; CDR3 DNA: TGTGCCAGTAGTATGGTCCAGGGGTGGGAGACCCAGTACTTC; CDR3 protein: CASSMVQGWETQYF
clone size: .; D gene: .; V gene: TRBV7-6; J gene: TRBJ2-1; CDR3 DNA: TGTGCCAGCAGCTGGGGGGGGGCCAATGAGCAGTTCTTC; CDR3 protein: CASSWGGANEQFF
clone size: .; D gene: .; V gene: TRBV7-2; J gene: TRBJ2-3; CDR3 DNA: TGTGCCAGCAGCTTTGACTTCGGCACAGATACGCAGTATTTT; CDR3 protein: CASSFDFGTDTQYF